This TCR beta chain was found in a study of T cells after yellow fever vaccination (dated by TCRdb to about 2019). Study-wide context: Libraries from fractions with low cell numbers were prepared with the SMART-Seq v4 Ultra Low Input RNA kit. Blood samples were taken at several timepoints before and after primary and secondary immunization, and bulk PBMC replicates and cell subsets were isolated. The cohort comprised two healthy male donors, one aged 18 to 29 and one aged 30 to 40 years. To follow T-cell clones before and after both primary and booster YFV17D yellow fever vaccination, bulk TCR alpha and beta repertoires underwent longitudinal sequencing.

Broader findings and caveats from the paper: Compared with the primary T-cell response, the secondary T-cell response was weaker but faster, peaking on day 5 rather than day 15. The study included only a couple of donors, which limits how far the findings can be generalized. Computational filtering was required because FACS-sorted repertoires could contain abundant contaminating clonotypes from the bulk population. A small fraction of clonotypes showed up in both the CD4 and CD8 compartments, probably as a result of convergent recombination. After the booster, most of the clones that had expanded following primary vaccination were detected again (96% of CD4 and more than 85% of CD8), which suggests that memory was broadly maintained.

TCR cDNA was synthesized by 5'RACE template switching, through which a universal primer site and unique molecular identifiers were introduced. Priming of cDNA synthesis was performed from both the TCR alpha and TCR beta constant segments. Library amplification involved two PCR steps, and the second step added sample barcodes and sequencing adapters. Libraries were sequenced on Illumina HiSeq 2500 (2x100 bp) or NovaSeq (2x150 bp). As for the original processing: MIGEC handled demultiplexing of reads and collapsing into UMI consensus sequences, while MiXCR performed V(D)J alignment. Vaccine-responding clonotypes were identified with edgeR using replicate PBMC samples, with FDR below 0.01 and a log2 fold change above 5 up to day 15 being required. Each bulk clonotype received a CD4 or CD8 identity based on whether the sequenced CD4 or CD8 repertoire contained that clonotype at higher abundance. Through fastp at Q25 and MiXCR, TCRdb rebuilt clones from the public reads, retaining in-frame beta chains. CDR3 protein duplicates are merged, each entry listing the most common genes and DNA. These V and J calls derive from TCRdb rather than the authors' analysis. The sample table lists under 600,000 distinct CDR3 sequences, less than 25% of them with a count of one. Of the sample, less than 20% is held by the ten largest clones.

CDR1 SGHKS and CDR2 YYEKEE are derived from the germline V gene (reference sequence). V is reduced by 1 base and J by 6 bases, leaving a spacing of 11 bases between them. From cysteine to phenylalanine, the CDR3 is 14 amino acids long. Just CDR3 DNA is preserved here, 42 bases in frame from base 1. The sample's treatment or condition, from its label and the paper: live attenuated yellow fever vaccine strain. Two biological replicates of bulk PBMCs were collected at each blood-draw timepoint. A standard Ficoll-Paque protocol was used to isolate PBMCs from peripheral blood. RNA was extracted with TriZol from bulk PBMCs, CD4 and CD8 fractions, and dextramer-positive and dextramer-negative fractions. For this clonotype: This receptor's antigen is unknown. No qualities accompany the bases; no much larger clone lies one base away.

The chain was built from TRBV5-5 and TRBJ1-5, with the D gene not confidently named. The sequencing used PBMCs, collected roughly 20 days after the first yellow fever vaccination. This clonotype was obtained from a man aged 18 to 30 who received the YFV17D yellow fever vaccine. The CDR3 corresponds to CASSLWGVSQPQHF. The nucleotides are TGTGCCAGCAGCTTGTGGGGAGTCTCTCAGCCCCAGCATTTT.